The entry below gives a single T cell receptor beta chain sequence along with its context. The antigen is unknown. The sample belongs to a study of T cells in localized non-small cell lung cancer. Study results and limitations: Uninvolved adjacent lung, not tumor, had the highest T cell clonality. The appearance of a median approximately 61 of the top 100 tumor clones was seen in adjacent lung. Since sequencing was restricted to only one region of the tumor, intratumor heterogeneity remains a possibility.

Produced via immunoSEQ multiplex PCR; TCRdb's table is partial and in-frame only. The top ten hold less than 3.5% of the sample, which has about 40,000 clones, approximately 88% seen once. Germline lookup yields CDR1 SGHTS and CDR2 YDEGEE. The CDR3 extends over 14 amino acids. The germline V and J ends were trimmed by 0 bases and 7 bases, with 12 bases remaining between them. V and J are TRBV5-8 and TRBJ2-3, with D tentatively TRBD2 (6 bases). The source is a woman aged 40-69 years with stage I lung adenocarcinoma. Source: peripheral blood, taken before any cancer treatment. The CDR3 is CASSLAGEVHTQYF. The DNA for the CDR3 is TGTGCCAGCAGCTTGGCGGGAGAGGTCCATACGCAGTATTTT.